What follows is one TCR beta chain and its context. V dropped 6 bases and J dropped 6 bases, with 15 bases sitting between them. Germline V gene data show CDR1 as MDHEN and CDR2 as SYDVKM. CDR3 length: 13 residues. Using immunoSEQ multiplex PCR, the repertoire was profiled, and TCRdb retains in-frame clones only, with some absent. The table includes about 1,900 clones, roughly 80% detected once. The data stem from a study of OX40 agonist ivuxolimab in advanced cancers. The input for sequencing was CD4+ or CD8+ T cells sorted from blood, taken in a trial of the OX40 agonist ivuxolimab. The source is an adult with an advanced solid tumor such as melanoma, head and neck, liver or kidney cancer. This sequence joins TRBV28 and TRBJ2-7; weak D call: TRBD2 (5 bases). CDR3 in amino acids: CASRATDSLEQYF. The DNA of the CDR3 is TGTGCCAGCAGAGCGACGGACTCCCTCGAGCAGTACTTC.